This is a list of T cell receptor beta chains from one sample in a study of T cells in Graves' hyperthyroidism and ophthalmopathy. TCRdb reanalysed the multiplex PCR reads using MiXCR and keeps one entry per CDR3 protein. This sample has 300,000 to 450,000 distinct CDR3 sequences, with approximately 15% found just once. The sequencing sample was made of blood. These receptors came from a man aged 30-40 years with Graves' hyperthyroidism that later progressed to Graves' ophthalmopathy. The CDR3 runs from the conserved cysteine through the conserved F or W. The D gene is left open where the match is weak. Clone size is not always given. Where it is, it says once, few, many or a class for expanded clones.

D | J | V | size | CDR3 | DNA
TRBD2 | TRBJ2-7 | TRBV6-1 | many | CASRGGTSGVYEQYF | TGTGCCAGCAGGGGGGGGACTAGCGGGGTTTACGAGCAGTACTTC
NA | TRBJ1-5 | TRBV12-3/TRBV12-4 | many | CASSYQSSLVDQPQHF | TGTGCCAGCAGTTATCAATCGTCCCTAGTCGATCAGCCCCAGCATTTT
TRBD1 | TRBJ1-2 | TRBV6-5 | many | CASSYSTGEYGYTF | TGTGCCAGCAGTTACTCGACAGGGGAATATGGCTACACCTTC
NA | TRBJ2-7 | TRBV9 | many | CASSVGDGSYEQYF | TGTGCCAGCAGCGTAGGGGATGGCTCCTACGAGCAGTACTTC
NA | TRBJ1-1 | TRBV30 | many | CASGSGGSGTEAFF | TGTGCCTCGGGAAGTGGTGGGTCGGGAACTGAAGCTTTCTTT
TRBD2 | TRBJ2-3 | TRBV30 | NA | CAWSPGLAGGLDTQYF | TGTGCCTGGAGTCCCGGACTAGCGGGGGGATTAGATACGCAGTATTTT
NA | TRBJ1-1 | TRBV11-3 | many | CASSLLGQLNTEAFF | TGTGCCAGCAGCTTGCTTGGGCAGCTGAACACTGAAGCTTTCTTT
TRBD1 | TRBJ1-2 | TRBV3-1 | NA | CASSQRQGSHGYTF | TGTGCCAGCAGCCAAAGACAGGGTAGCCATGGCTACACCTTC
NA | TRBJ1-2 | TRBV6-1 | many | CASSSLGQTNYGYTF | TGTGCCAGCAGCTCCCTCGGACAGACTAACTATGGCTACACCTTC
NA | TRBJ1-1 | TRBV19 | NA | CASSILAVNTEAFF | TGTGCCAGTAGTATATTGGCGGTAAACACTGAAGCTTTCTTT
NA | TRBJ1-4 | TRBV2 | many | CASSEALDRQNEKLFF | TGTGCCAGCAGTGAAGCGCTTGACAGGCAGAATGAAAAACTGTTTTTT
NA | TRBJ2-7 | TRBV6-6 | few | CASSYTRTAIYEQYF | TGTGCCAGCAGTTACACTCGGACGGCTATCTACGAGCAGTACTTC
NA | TRBJ2-6 | TRBV5-1 | NA | CASSLAGLPGANVLTF | TGCGCCAGCAGCTTGGCCGGGCTCCCTGGGGCCAACGTCCTGACTTTC
TRBD2 | TRBJ2-1 | TRBV5-1 | many | CASSGSAGGYEQFF | TGCGCCAGCAGCGGATCAGCGGGGGGCTATGAGCAGTTCTTC
TRBD1 | TRBJ2-7 | TRBV5-5 | NA | CASSQDSGTGAYEQYF | TGTGCCAGCAGCCAAGATTCGGGGACAGGGGCCTACGAGCAGTACTTC
TRBD1 | TRBJ2-7 | TRBV2 | many | CASSPRQGTYEQYF | TGTGCCAGCAGTCCTCGACAGGGGACCTACGAGCAGTACTTC
TRBD1 | TRBJ2-3 | TRBV13 | many | CASIGQGGDTQYF | TGTGCCAGCATTGGACAGGGCGGGGATACGCAGTATTTT
NA | TRBJ2-5 | TRBV7-8 | few | CASSSRGIETQYF | TGTGCCAGCAGCTCCCGGGGGATAGAGACCCAGTACTTC
NA | TRBJ2-1 | TRBV7-9 | many | CASSSTSGAYNEQFF | TGTGCCAGCAGCTCCACCTCAGGCGCCTACAATGAGCAGTTCTTC
NA | TRBJ2-6 | TRBV19 | NA | CASSIGTAGANVLTF | TGTGCCAGTAGTATAGGGACAGCTGGGGCCAACGTCCTGACTTTC
NA | TRBJ1-1 | TRBV12-3/TRBV12-4 | many | CASSLLQLNTEAFF | TGTGCCAGCAGTTTGCTACAGCTGAACACTGAAGCTTTCTTT
NA | TRBJ2-4 | TRBV5-1 | few | CASSPDLYINIQYF | TGCGCCAGCAGCCCCGACCTGTACATAAACATTCAGTACTTC
NA | TRBJ1-2 | TRBV7-8 | many | CASSARIGSYYGYTF | TGTGCCAGCAGCGCGCGAATAGGCAGTTACTATGGCTACACCTTC
TRBD2 | TRBJ2-3 | TRBV15 | few | CATSSGGAGTDTQYF | TGTGCCACCAGCAGCGGGGGGGCCGGTACAGATACGCAGTATTTT
TRBD1 | TRBJ1-5 | TRBV12-3/TRBV12-4 | many | CASSYGQGNQPQHF | TGTGCCAGCAGTTACGGACAGGGGAATCAGCCCCAGCATTTT
NA | TRBJ1-2 | TRBV9 | few | CASSDIEGYGYTF | TGTGCCAGCAGCGATATCGAGGGATATGGCTACACCTTC
TRBD1 | TRBJ2-7 | TRBV5-1 | NA | CASSIRTGQAYEQYF | TGCGCCAGCAGCATCCGGACGGGACAGGCGTACGAGCAGTACTTC
NA | TRBJ2-7 | TRBV5-6 | many | CASSLRGHPQYF | TGTGCCAGCAGCTTGCGGGGGCACCCGCAGTACTTC
NA | TRBJ2-7 | TRBV28 | many | CASSYPGLGYEQYF | TGTGCCAGCAGTTATCCGGGTCTTGGTTACGAGCAGTACTTC
TRBD1 | TRBJ2-1 | TRBV6-2/TRBV6-3 | many | CASSSGTANEQFF | TGTGCCAGCAGTTCAGGGACAGCTAATGAGCAGTTCTTC
NA | TRBJ2-5 | TRBV7-9 | many | CASSPDLGAETQYF | TGTGCCAGCAGCCCGGACTTGGGTGCGGAGACCCAGTACTTC
TRBD1 | TRBJ2-2 | TRBV6-4 | many | CASSATGFTGELFF | TGTGCCAGCAGCGCGACAGGGTTCACCGGGGAGCTGTTTTTT
NA | TRBJ1-2 | TRBV12-3/TRBV12-4 | few | CASTGPFDSSNYGYTF | TGTGCCAGCACCGGACCTTTTGACAGCTCTAACTATGGCTACACCTTC
NA | TRBJ2-3 | TRBV5-1 | NA | CASSQWTATTDTQYF | TGCGCCAGCAGCCAATGGACGGCGACCACAGATACGCAGTATTTT
TRBD2 | TRBJ2-7 | TRBV20-1 | many | CSASRSGGAHEQYF | TGCAGTGCTAGCCGTAGCGGGGGGGCCCACGAGCAGTACTTC
TRBD2 | TRBJ2-3 | TRBV20-1 | many | CSASGQMGLAGADTQYF | TGCAGTGCGTCGGGACAGATGGGACTAGCGGGCGCAGATACGCAGTATTTT
NA | TRBJ1-5 | TRBV27 | many | CASSFGGGAQPQHF | TGTGCCAGCAGTTTCGGTGGAGGGGCCCAGCCCCAGCATTTT
NA | TRBJ2-3 | TRBV20-1 | NA | CSARDTRGREADTQYF | TGCAGTGCTAGAGATACTAGGGGACGTGAGGCAGATACGCAGTATTTT
NA | TRBJ2-7 | TRBV3-1 | many | CASSHGTPDYEQYF | TGTGCCAGCAGCCACGGGACACCCGATTACGAGCAGTACTTC
NA | TRBJ1-1 | TRBV27 | NA | CASSASQGNTEAFF | TGTGCCAGCAGTGCCTCTCAGGGGAACACTGAAGCTTTCTTT
TRBD2 | TRBJ2-1 | TRBV6-2/TRBV6-3 | NA | CASRASGGKYNEQFF | TGTGCCAGCAGGGCAAGCGGGGGGAAATACAATGAGCAGTTCTTC
NA | TRBJ1-3 | TRBV28 | many | CASSFIGASGNTIYF | TGTGCCAGCAGTTTCATCGGGGCCTCTGGAAACACCATATATTTT
NA | TRBJ1-4 | TRBV20-1 | NA | CSASREINEKLFF | TGCAGTGCGAGCCGAGAGATTAATGAAAAACTGTTTTTT
NA | TRBJ1-1 | TRBV12-3/TRBV12-4 | many | CASSFWGEAFF | TGTGCCAGCAGTTTTTGGGGTGAAGCTTTCTTT
TRBD2 | TRBJ2-2 | TRBV9 | many | CASSVRAGGPGELFF | TGTGCCAGCAGCGTAAGAGCGGGGGGGCCCGGGGAGCTGTTTTTT
NA | TRBJ2-1 | TRBV19 | few | CASSIKVGPYNEQFF | TGTGCCAGTAGTATCAAAGTGGGACCCTACAATGAGCAGTTCTTC
NA | TRBJ2-7 | TRBV5-4 | NA | CASSLLGARSYEQYF | TGTGCCAGCAGCTTACTGGGGGCGCGGTCTTACGAGCAGTACTTC
NA | TRBJ1-1 | TRBV5-6 | many | CASSLAQLNTEAFF | TGTGCCAGCAGCTTGGCCCAGTTGAACACTGAAGCTTTCTTT
NA | TRBJ1-5 | TRBV6-1 | many | CASRRLGQPQHF | TGTGCCAGCAGACGCTTGGGTCAGCCCCAGCATTTT
NA | TRBJ1-1 | TRBV5-5 | NA | CASSLQGKSLYMNTEAFF | TGTGCCAGCAGCTTGCAGGGGAAATCCCTTTACATGAACACTGAAGCTTTCTTT
NA | TRBJ1-5 | TRBV12-3/TRBV12-4 | many | CASSSGRVKSQPQHF | TGTGCCAGCAGTTCGGGCAGGGTAAAAAGTCAGCCCCAGCATTTT
NA | TRBJ1-3 | TRBV11-2 | NA | CASSPLGADPHGNTIYF | TGTGCCAGCAGCCCCCTGGGAGCAGACCCCCATGGAAACACCATATATTTT
TRBD1 | TRBJ1-4 | TRBV28 | many | CASSVGTAREKLFF | TGTGCCAGCAGTGTCGGGACAGCTCGAGAAAAACTGTTTTTT
NA | TRBJ2-1 | TRBV12-5 | few | CASGLQAPNEQFF | TGTGCTAGTGGTTTGCAAGCTCCCAATGAGCAGTTCTTC